This is a list of T cell receptor beta chains from one sample in a study of T cell changes during pregnancy in multiple sclerosis. The protocol was immunoSEQ multiplex PCR, while the TCRdb copy is restricted to in-frame clones and leaves out a portion. This sample has 30,000 to 40,000 clones, with roughly 90% found just once. Sequences were derived from CD4+ T cells from peripheral blood mononuclear cells, sampled after pregnancy. The receptors come from a female donor in good health, enrolled as a control in a pregnancy study. CDR3s leave out the opening cysteine and the closing phenylalanine or tryptophan. Fields, in order: J gene, CDR3 length, V gene, CDR3 protein.

TRBJ2-1 | 13 | TRBV6-1 | ASSTRGGIYNEQF
TRBJ1-1 | 11 | TRBV29-1 | SVPRTGNTEAF
TRBJ1-4 | 12 | TRBV10-3 | AISSRQGSEKLF
TRBJ2-1 | 13 | TRBV7-2 | ASIPNTGALLEQF
TRBJ2-3 | 14 | TRBV2 | ASRVGLAGGTDTQY
TRBJ1-2 | 11 | TRBV7-9 | ASSSQGSGGYT
TRBJ2-1 | 13 | TRBV5-1 | ASSLVAGGRNEQF
TRBJ2-2 | 15 | TRBV19 | ASSHGLAGANTGELF
TRBJ1-2 | 11 | TRBV27 | ASSSTRTGGYT
TRBJ1-2 | 12 | TRBV6-5 | ASRLTGVNYGYT
TRBJ1-1 | 11 | TRBV27 | ASSYPGGAEAF
TRBJ1-5 | 11 | TRBV4-1 | ASSQTGIAPQH
TRBJ2-7 | 13 | TRBV7-2 | ASSRQDSLSYEQY
TRBJ1-1 | 12 | TRBV29-1 | SARTELPTTEAF